This T cell receptor beta chain was documented in a study of blood T cells in healthy people across ages. General study findings and limits: PBMCs were not sorted, which prevented a conclusive comparison of naive versus antigen-experienced cells.

Using a J-beta primer mix together with a sample-barcoded 5' primer, a second PCR was run for roughly 6 to 12 cycles. Through a template-switch adaptor with 12 random nucleotides, each cDNA molecule received a tag. TCRdb itself ran the 5' RACE reads through MiXCR, one entry per CDR3 protein. The sample holds around 870,000 distinct CDR3 sequences, around 26% seen once. The individuals who served as donors were healthy Caucasians living in Russia, aged about 6 to 100. This CDR3 is 17 amino acids long. Germline-derived CDR1 and CDR2 are SEHNR and FQNEAQ (reference sequence). Trimming took 4 bases from V and 4 from J, leaving 20 bases between them. This clonotype was observed at least ten times. Its target is unknown.

What was sequenced was blood. The chain is built from TRBV7-9 and TRBJ2-1, with D perhaps matching TRBD2 (6 bases). The receptor's source is a woman aged 80 or older in good health. This CDR3 is CASSSPGGRGKYNEQFF. The CDR3 DNA follows: TGTGCCAGCAGCTCCCCCGGGGGTAGGGGTAAATACAATGAGCAGTTCTTC.